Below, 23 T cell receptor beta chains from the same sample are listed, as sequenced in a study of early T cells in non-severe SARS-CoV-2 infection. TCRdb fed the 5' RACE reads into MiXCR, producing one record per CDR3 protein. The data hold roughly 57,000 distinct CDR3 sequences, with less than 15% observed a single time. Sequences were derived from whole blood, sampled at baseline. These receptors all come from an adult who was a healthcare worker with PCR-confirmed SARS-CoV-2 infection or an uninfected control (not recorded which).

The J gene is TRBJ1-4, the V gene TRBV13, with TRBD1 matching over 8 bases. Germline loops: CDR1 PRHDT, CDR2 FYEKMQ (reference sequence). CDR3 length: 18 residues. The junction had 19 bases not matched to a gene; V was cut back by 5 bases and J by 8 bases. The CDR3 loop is CASSLQERQGAEGEKLFF. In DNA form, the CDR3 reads TGTGCCAGCAGCCTTCAAGAGCGTCAGGGGGCAGAGGGCGAAAAACTGTTTTTT.

This CDR3 is CASSLSGGRAYEQYF. Written as DNA, the CDR3 is TGCGCCAGCAGCTTGTCTGGCGGGAGGGCCTACGAGCAGTACTTC. The chain has TRBV5-1 and TRBJ2-7; 9 nucleotides agree with TRBD2. Germline CDR1 is SGHRS and CDR2 is YFSETQ. The CDR3 runs 15 residues. The trim removed 1 base at V and 2 bases at J, leaving 4 bases unmatched.

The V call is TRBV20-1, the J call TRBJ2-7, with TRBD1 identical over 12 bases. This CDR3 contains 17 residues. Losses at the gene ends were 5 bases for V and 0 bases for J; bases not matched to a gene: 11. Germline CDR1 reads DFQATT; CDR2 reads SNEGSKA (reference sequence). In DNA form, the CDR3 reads TGCAGTGCTTCCCCGGGACAGGGGGCGAGGAGCTCCTACGAGCAGTACTTC. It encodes CSASPGQGARSSYEQYF.

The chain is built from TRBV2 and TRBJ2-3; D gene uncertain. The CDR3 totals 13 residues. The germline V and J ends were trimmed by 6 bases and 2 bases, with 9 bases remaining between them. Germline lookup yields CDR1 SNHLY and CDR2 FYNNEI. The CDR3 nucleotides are TGTGCCAGCAGGTCGGACCCCACAGATACGCAGTATTTT. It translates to CASRSDPTDTQYF.

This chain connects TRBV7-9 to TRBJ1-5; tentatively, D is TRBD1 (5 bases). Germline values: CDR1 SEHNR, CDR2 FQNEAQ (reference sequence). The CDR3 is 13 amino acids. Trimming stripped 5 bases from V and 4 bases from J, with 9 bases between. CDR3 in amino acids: CASSPAGNQPQHF. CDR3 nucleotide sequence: TGTGCCAGCAGCCCGGCAGGGAATCAGCCCCAGCATTTT.

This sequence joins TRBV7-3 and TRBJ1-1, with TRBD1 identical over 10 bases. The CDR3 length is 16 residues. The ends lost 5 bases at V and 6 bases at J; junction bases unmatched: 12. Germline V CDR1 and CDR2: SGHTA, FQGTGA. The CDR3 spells CASSPTAGTGVSEAFF. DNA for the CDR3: TGTGCCAGCAGCCCGACGGCCGGGACAGGGGTATCTGAAGCTTTCTTT. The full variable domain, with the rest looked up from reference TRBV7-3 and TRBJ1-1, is GAGVSQTPSNKVTEKGKYVELRCDPISGHTALYWYRQSLGQGPEFLIYFQGTGAADDSGLPNDRFFAVRPEGSVSTLKIQRTERGDSAVYLCASSPTAGTGVSEAFFGQGTRLTVV.

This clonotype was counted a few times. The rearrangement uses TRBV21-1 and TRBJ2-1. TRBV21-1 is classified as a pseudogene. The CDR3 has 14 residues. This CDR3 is CASSKDPGVNEQFF. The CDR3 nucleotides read TGTGCCAGCAGCAAAGATCCAGGCGTCAATGAGCAGTTCTTC.

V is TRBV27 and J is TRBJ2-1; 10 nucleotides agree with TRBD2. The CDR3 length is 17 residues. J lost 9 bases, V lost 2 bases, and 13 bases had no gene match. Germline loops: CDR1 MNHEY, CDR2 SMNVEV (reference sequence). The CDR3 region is CASSLARNVAGGVEQFF. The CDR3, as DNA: TGTGCCAGCAGTTTAGCCAGAAACGTAGCGGGAGGCGTTGAGCAGTTCTTC.

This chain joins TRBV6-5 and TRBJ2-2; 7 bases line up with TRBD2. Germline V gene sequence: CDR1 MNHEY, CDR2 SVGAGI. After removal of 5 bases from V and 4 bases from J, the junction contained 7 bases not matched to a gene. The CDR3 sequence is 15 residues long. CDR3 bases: TGTGCCAGCAGTCCCGCGGGGGTATCCACCGGGGAGCTGTTTTTT. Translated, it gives CASSPAGVSTGELFF.

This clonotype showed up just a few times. The CDR3 bases are TGTGCCTGGAGTGTACAGTCCGGAGATACGCAGTATTTT. Translation gives CAWSVQSGDTQYF. The chain combines TRBV30 with TRBJ2-3; D unclear. This CDR3 spans 13 amino acids. In germline, CDR1 is GTSNPN, CDR2 SVGIG (reference sequence). Deletions cut 0 bases from V and 5 bases from J, with 9 bases between.

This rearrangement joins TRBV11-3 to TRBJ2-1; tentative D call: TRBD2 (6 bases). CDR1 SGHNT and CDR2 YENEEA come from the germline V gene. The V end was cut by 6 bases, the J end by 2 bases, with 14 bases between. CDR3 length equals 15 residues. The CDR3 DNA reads TGTGCCAGCAGGTTTCCCGGGACTCCCTACAATGAGCAGTTCTTC. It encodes CASRFPGTPYNEQFF.

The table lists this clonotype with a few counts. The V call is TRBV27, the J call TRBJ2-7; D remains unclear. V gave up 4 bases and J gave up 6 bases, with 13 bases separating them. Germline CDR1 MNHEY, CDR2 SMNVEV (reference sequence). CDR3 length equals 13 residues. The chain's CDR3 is CASSSPSWGEQYF. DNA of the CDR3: TGTGCCAGCAGTTCCCCCTCCTGGGGCGAGCAGTACTTC.

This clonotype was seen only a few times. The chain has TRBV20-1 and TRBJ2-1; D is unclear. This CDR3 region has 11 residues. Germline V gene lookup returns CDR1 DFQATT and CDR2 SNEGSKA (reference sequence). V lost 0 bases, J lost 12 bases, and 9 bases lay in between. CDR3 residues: CSARDPPGQFF. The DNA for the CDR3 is TGCAGTGCTAGAGATCCCCCAGGGCAGTTCTTC.

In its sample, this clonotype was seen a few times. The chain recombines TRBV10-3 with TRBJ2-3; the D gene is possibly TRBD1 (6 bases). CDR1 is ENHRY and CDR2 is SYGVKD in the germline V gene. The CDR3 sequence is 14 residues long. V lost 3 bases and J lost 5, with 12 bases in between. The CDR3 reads CAISEDRILDTQYF. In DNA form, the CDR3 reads TGTGCCATCAGTGAAGACAGGATTTTAGATACGCAGTATTTT.

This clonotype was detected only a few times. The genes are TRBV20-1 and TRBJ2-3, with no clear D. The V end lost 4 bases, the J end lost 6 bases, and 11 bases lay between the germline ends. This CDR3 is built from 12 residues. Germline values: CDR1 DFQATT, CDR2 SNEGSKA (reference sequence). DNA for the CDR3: TGCAGTGCTATTGCCCATAGGGATACGCAGTATTTT. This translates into CSAIAHRDTQYF.

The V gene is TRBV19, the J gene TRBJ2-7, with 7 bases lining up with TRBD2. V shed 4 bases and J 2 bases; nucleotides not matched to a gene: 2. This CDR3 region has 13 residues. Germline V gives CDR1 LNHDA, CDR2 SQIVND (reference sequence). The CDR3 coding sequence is TGTGCCAGTAGTACGGGGGGAACCTACGAGCAGTACTTC. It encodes CASSTGGTYEQYF.

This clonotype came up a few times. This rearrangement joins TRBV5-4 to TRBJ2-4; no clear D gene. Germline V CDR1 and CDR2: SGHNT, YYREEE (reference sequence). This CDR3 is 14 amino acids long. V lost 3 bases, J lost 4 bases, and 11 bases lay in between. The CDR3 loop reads CASSSATGKNIQYF. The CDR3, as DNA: TGTGCCAGCAGCTCCGCGACTGGTAAAAACATTCAGTACTTC.

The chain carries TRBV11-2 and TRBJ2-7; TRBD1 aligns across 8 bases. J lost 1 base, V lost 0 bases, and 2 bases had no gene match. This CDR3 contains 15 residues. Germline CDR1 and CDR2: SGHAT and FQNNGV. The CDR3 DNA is TGTGCCAGCAGCTTAGATGGACAGGGTTCCTACGAGCAGTACTTC. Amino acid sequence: CASSLDGQGSYEQYF.

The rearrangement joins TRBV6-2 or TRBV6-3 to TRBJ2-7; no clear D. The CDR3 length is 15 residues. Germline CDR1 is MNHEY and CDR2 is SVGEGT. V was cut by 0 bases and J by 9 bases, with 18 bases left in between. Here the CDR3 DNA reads TGTGCCAGCAGTTACTCACTTTCCGGGTCCTCCGGGCAGTACTTC. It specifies CASSYSLSGSSGQYF.

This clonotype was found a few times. CDR3 nucleotides: TGTGCCAGCAGCATAAGACCAGGGGCCCAGTACTTC. Its translation: CASSIRPGAQYF. The chain combines TRBV7-9 with TRBJ2-5; weak D call: TRBD1 (6 bases). V was clipped by 5 bases and J by 9 bases, with 13 bases between them. CDR1 and CDR2 from the germline V gene are SEHNR and FQNEAQ (reference sequence). CDR3 length: 12 amino acids.

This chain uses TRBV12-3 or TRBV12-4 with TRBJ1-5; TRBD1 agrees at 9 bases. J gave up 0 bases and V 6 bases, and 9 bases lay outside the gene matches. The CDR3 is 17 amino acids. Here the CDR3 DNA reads TGTGCCAGCAGCCCCGAGACAGGGGGTTATAGCAATCAGCCCCAGCATTTT. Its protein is CASSPETGGYSNQPQHF.

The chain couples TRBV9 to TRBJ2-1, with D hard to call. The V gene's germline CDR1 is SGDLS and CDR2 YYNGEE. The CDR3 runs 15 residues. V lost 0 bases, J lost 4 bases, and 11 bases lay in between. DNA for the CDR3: TGTGCCAGCAGCGTAGACGGAGAAAGGTACAATGAGCAGTTCTTC. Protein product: CASSVDGERYNEQFF.

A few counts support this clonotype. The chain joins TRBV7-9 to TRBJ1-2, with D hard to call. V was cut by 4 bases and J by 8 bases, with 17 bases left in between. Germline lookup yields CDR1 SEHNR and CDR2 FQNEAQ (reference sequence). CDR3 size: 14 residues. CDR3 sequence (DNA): TGTGCCAGCAGCTCCGGGCAGCGTGAGTCCGGCTACACCTTC. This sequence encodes CASSSGQRESGYTF.